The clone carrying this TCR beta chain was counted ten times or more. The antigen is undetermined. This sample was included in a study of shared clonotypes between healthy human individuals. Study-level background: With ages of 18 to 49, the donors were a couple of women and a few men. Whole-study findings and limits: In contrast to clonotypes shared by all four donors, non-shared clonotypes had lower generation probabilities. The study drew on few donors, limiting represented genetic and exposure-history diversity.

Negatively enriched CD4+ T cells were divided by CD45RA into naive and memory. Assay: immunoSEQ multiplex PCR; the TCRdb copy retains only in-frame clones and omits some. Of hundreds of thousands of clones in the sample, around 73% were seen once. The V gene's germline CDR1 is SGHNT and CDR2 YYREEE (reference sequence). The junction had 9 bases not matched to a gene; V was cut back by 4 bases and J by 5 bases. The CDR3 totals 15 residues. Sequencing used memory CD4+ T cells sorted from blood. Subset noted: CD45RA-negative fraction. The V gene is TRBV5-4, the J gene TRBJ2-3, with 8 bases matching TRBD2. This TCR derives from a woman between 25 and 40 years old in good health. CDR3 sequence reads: CASSRGGTRRDTQYF. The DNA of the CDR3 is TGTGCCAGCAGCCGAGGGGGGACTAGGAGAGATACGCAGTATTTT.